A single sample gave rise to the 7 T cell receptor beta chains below, sequenced in a study of T cell changes during pregnancy in multiple sclerosis. The assay was immunoSEQ multiplex PCR, and TCRdb's table has in-frame clones only and misses some. The sample holds about 64,000 clones; 80% to 95% are singletons and the top ten take approximately 1.4%. This specimen consisted of peripheral blood, obtained in the second trimester of pregnancy. Source of these receptors: a female donor with multiple sclerosis, enrolled in a pregnancy study.

The chain joins TRBV4-1 to TRBJ2-3, with a weak D call TRBD1 (6 bases). V was pared by 0 bases and J by 0 bases, with 13 bases between. CDR1 is MGHRA, CDR2 YSYEKL, per germline. CDR3 length equals 17 residues. The CDR3 DNA sequence: TGCGCCAGCAGCCAAGAACAGGGCCGGGTTAGCACAGATACGCAGTATTTT. The encoded protein is CASSQEQGRVSTDTQYF.

The J gene is TRBJ1-4, the V gene TRBV18; 7 nucleotides agree with TRBD1. V shed 3 bases and J 5 bases; nucleotides not matched to a gene: 15. Germline V gives CDR1 KGHSH, CDR2 LQKENI. The CDR3 extends over 18 amino acids. The CDR3 region has the DNA TGTGCCAGCTCACCCCTCTCTTCTTACCGGGACAGCAATGAAAAACTGTTTTTT. Its translation is CASSPLSSYRDSNEKLFF.

Concerning this clone itself: Other DNA sequences in this specimen translate into the identical CDR3. The CDR3 here is CASSPRPSGINSYNEQFF. CDR3 coding DNA: TGCGCCAGCAGCCCCAGACCGAGCGGGATCAATTCATACAATGAGCAGTTCTTC. This chain uses TRBV5-1 with TRBJ2-1; 7 bases map to TRBD2. The CDR3 spans 18 residues. Looked up from germline, CDR1 is SGHRS and CDR2 is YFSETQ. The V gene end was trimmed by 4 bases and the J gene end by 4 bases; junction bases not matched to a gene: 17. The variable domain in full, with the rest retrieved from reference TRBV5-1 and TRBJ2-1, is KAGVTQTPRYLIKTRGQQVTLSCSPISGHRSVSWYQQTPGQGLQFLFEYFSETQRNKGNFPGRFSGRQFSNSRSEMNVSTLELGDSALYLCASSPRPSGINSYNEQFFGPGTRLTVL.

The V call is TRBV7-2, the J call TRBJ1-4; 7 bases match TRBD1. The V gene end was trimmed by 3 bases and the J gene end by 3 bases; junction bases not matched to a gene: 4. CDR1 and CDR2 from the germline V gene are SGHTA and FQGNSA. The CDR3 totals 15 residues. CDR3 DNA sequence: TGTGCCAGCAGCTTTAATCAGGGGGCTAATGAAAAACTGTTTTTT. It specifies CASSFNQGANEKLFF.

In DNA form, the CDR3 reads TGTGCCAGCACGCCCACGGGTTGGGCAGATACGCAGTATTTT. Translation gives CASTPTGWADTQYF. V and J are TRBV7-3 and TRBJ2-3; D not certain. The CDR3 runs 14 residues. Germline-derived CDR1 and CDR2 are SGHTA and FQGTGA. V dropped 7 bases and J dropped 4 bases, with 15 bases sitting between them.

CDR3 amino acids: CASSSSLRTEKGAFF. CDR3 bases: TGTGCCAGCAGTTCATCTTTACGGACGGAAAAGGGGGCTTTCTTT. The chain links TRBV27 to TRBJ1-1; the D gene is possibly TRBD1 (5 bases). This CDR3 contains 15 residues. Deletions cut 4 bases from V and 11 bases from J, with 23 bases between. Germline values: CDR1 MNHEY, CDR2 SMNVEV (reference sequence).

The rearrangement links TRBV21-1 to TRBJ1-1; the table's D gene call, TRBD1, was not cross checked with the DNA. TRBV21-1 corresponds to a pseudogene. The CDR3 consists of 15 residues. CDR3 sequence reads: CASSESLRPNTEAFF. For the CDR3, the DNA is TGTGCCAGCAGCGAATCCCTCAGGCCGAACACTGAAGCTTTCTTT.